This TCR beta chain was profiled in a study of beta chain features in type 1 diabetes. About the research overall: The patients were much like the healthy donors in age, gender and cell yields.

The investigators reverse transcribed all of the isolated RNA, so they sequenced expressed TCRB transcripts. TCRdb keeps only in-frame clones here, not all; method: immunoSEQ multiplex PCR. The data hold over 700,000 clones, with 15% to 20% observed a single time. Based on CD45RO/CCR7/CD25/CD127/CD95/CD27, CD4+ regulatory, stem cell-like memory, naive and central memory cells were sorted. This clone was counted only a few times. V lost 8 bases and J 2 bases, leaving 9 bases between the germline ends. This CDR3 is built from 12 residues. The germline CDR1 and CDR2 sequences are MNHEY and SVGAGI. The TCR sequence derives from a young woman in good health. Sequencing input: naive CD4+ T cells from blood. The rearrangement joins TRBV6-5 to TRBJ1-1; possible D gene TRBD1, 5 bases. The CDR3, as DNA: TGTGCCAGCTTCGGACATAACACTGAAGCTTTCTTT. Its translation is CASFGHNTEAFF.